Listed below are T cell receptor beta chains from one sample, sequenced in a study of glioma-infiltrating T cells. Each CDR3 protein gets one entry after TCRdb re-called the multiplex PCR reads with MiXCR. The sample holds fewer than 200,000 distinct CDR3 sequences, under 55% seen once. The source material was glioma tissue, nonneoplastic brain tissue, or PBMCs (not recorded which). The source of these receptors is a human donor with low-grade glioma or glioblastoma, undergoing nonglioma brain surgery, or in good health (not recorded which). The CDR3 runs from the conserved cysteine through the conserved F or W. A D gene is named only where the DNA matches it firmly. The size of a clone is reported for some rows only, either as once, few or many, or as a class for expanded clones.

-	TRBV24-1	TRBJ1-5	-	16	CATSDSTGLINQPQHF	TGTGCCACCAGTGATTCGACAGGTTTGATCAATCAGCCCCAGCATTTT
few	TRBV20-1	TRBJ2-1	-	14	CSARLAPTYNEQFF	TGCAGTGCTAGACTAGCGCCCACCTACAATGAGCAGTTCTTC
once	TRBV29-1	TRBJ1-2	-	11	CSVEIGACYTF	TGCAGCGTTGAAATAGGGGCCTGCTACACCTTC
once	TRBV6-2/TRBV6-3	TRBJ2-3	-	13	CASSEGPTDTKYF	TGTGCCAGCAGTGAAGGACCAACAGATACGAAGTATTTT
many	TRBV20-1	TRBJ1-5	-	13	CSASQGRNQPQHF	TGCAGTGCTAGTCAGGGTCGCAATCAGCCCCAGCATTTT
-	TRBV19	TRBJ2-7	TRBD2	15	CASSILAGTAYEQYF	TGTGCCAGTAGTATTCTAGCGGGCACCGCCTACGAGCAGTACTTC
many	TRBV12-3/TRBV12-4	TRBJ1-2	-	12	CASTRHPDGYTF	TGTGCCAGCACCCGTCACCCGGATGGCTACACCTTC
-	TRBV6-6	TRBJ2-1	-	12	CASNLSHNEQFF	TGTGCCAGCAACCTATCCCACAATGAGCAGTTCTTC
many	TRBV4-2	TRBJ1-1	-	13	CASSQEVPPEAFF	TGTGCCAGCAGCCAAGAAGTGCCCCCTGAAGCTTTCTTT
many	TRBV15	TRBJ2-1	TRBD2	18	CATSSSERTSGSYNEQFF	TGTGCCACCAGCAGCTCTGAAAGGACTAGCGGGTCCTACAATGAGCAGTTCTTC
many	TRBV20-1	TRBJ2-1	TRBD2	15	CSARDRGLAYNEQFF	TGCAGTGCTAGAGATCGGGGACTAGCCTACAATGAGCAGTTCTTC
-	TRBV7-2	TRBJ2-3	TRBD2	18	CASSLGVAGGPRYSTQYF	TGTGCCAGCAGCTTAGGGGTAGCGGGAGGGCCTAGGTACAGTACGCAGTATTTT
many	TRBV20-1	TRBJ2-5	TRBD1	14	CSAPPGQGGETQYF	TGCAGTGCTCCTCCGGGACAGGGAGGAGAGACCCAGTACTTC
once	TRBV6-2/TRBV6-3	TRBJ2-1	TRBD2	16	CASKTSGRAQDNEQFF	TGTGCCAGCAAGACTAGCGGGAGGGCCCAAGACAATGAGCAGTTCTTC
few	TRBV3-1	TRBJ2-1	TRBD2	16	CASSQAPSGHNNEQFF	TGTGCCAGCAGCCAAGCGCCTAGCGGGCACAACAATGAGCAGTTCTTC
many	TRBV12-3/TRBV12-4	TRBJ1-1	-	14	CASSFGGGAGEAFF	TGTGCCAGCAGTTTCGGAGGGGGGGCAGGTGAAGCTTTCTTT
-	TRBV4-1	TRBJ1-3	-	17	CASSQERPQRQANTIYF	TGCGCCAGCAGCCAGGAGCGACCCCAGAGGCAGGCAAACACCATATATTTT
-	TRBV7-9	TRBJ1-4	TRBD1	16	CASSDTDRGLNEKLFF	TGTGCCAGCAGCGATACAGACAGGGGTTTGAATGAAAAACTGTTTTTT
few	TRBV2	TRBJ1-5	-	15	CASRMNRNSNQPQHF	TGTGCCAGCAGAATGAACAGGAATAGCAATCAGCCCCAGCATTTT
-	TRBV20-1	TRBJ2-7	TRBD2	15	CSASGREGPGYEQYF	TGCAGTGCTAGTGGGCGGGAGGGCCCAGGGTACGAGCAGTACTTC
many	TRBV20-1	TRBJ2-5	-	11	CSGTSQETQYF	TGCAGTGGGACTTCACAAGAGACCCAGTACTTC
many	TRBV15	TRBJ2-7	-	15	CATSGERTPWSEQYF	TGTGCCACCAGCGGCGAACGGACTCCTTGGAGCGAGCAGTACTTC
-	TRBV20-1	TRBJ2-5	-	15	CSATQAETSKETQYF	TGCAGTGCAACACAAGCCGAGACATCGAAAGAGACCCAGTACTTC
many	TRBV6-1	TRBJ2-7	-	14	CASRTGTYTYEQYF	TGTGCCAGCCGGACGGGGACCTACACCTACGAGCAGTACTTC
many	TRBV6-2/TRBV6-3	TRBJ2-7	-	14	CASSYPGPYGEQYF	TGTGCCAGCAGTTACCCGGGACCTTACGGGGAGCAGTACTTC
many	TRBV20-1	TRBJ2-2	-	11	CSARDGGELFF	TGCAGTGCTCGCGACGGCGGGGAGCTGTTTTTT
-	TRBV20-1	TRBJ1-3	-	14	CSAKDQFSGSTIYF	TGCAGTGCTAAGGACCAATTCTCTGGAAGCACCATATATTTT
many	TRBV28	TRBJ2-2	-	16	CASSFPQGWGTGELFF	TGTGCCAGCAGTTTCCCACAGGGTTGGGGCACCGGGGAGCTGTTTTTT
many	TRBV4-1	TRBJ2-3	TRBD1	16	CASSQGGGTGADTQYF	TGCGCCAGCAGCCAAGGAGGGGGGACAGGGGCAGATACGCAGTATTTT
many	TRBV20-1	TRBJ1-1	TRBD1	12	CSATGQGAVAFF	TGCAGTGCCACCGGACAGGGGGCAGTTGCTTTCTTT
many	TRBV28	TRBJ2-7	TRBD1	13	CASSSGTGPEQYF	TGTGCCAGCAGTTCCGGGACAGGGCCCGAGCAGTACTTC
-	TRBV20-1	TRBJ1-5	TRBD1	15	CSARSNRDTGDTQHF	TGCAGTGCTAGATCCAACAGGGATACAGGGGATACGCAGCATTTT
many	TRBV28	TRBJ2-5	-	12	CASSRSQETQYF	TGTGCCAGCAGTCGAAGTCAAGAGACCCAGTACTTC
many	TRBV6-6	TRBJ2-1	-	14	CASSYRGRINEQFF	TGTGCCAGCAGTTACAGGGGGAGAATAAATGAGCAGTTCTTC
-	TRBV19	TRBJ1-6	-	13	CASNRDWNSPLHF	TGTGCCAGTAACAGGGATTGGAATTCACCCCTCCACTTT
once	TRBV2	TRBJ2-2	-	16	CASSVSGLTNTGELFF	TGTGCCAGCAGTGTTTCGGGGCTTACGAACACCGGGGAGCTGTTTTTT
-	TRBV12-3/TRBV12-4	TRBJ1-4	-	15	CASSLGGWGREKLFF	TGTGCCAGCAGTTTAGGCGGATGGGGACGAGAAAAACTGTTTTTT
few	TRBV5-1	TRBJ2-7	TRBD2	14	CASSPQTSSNEQYF	TGCGCCAGCAGCCCTCAGACTAGCAGCAACGAGCAGTACTTC
few	TRBV12-3/TRBV12-4	TRBJ2-7	-	13	CASSLGTADEQYF	TGTGCCAGCAGTTTAGGGACAGCAGACGAGCAGTACTTC
-	TRBV29-1	TRBJ2-1	TRBD1	14	CSVVVGGGSNEQFF	TGCAGCGTTGTGGTAGGGGGCGGTAGCAATGAGCAGTTCTTC
-	TRBV20-1	TRBJ1-5	TRBD1	14	CSTSTGEHNQPQHF	TGCAGTACCAGTACAGGGGAACACAATCAGCCCCAGCATTTT
many	TRBV28	TRBJ2-7	TRBD1	12	CASRTGAYEQYF	TGTGCCAGTAGAACAGGGGCCTACGAGCAGTACTTC
-	TRBV6-6	TRBJ2-2	TRBD1	17	CASSYHYRGSETGELFF	TGTGCCAGCAGTTACCACTACAGGGGATCGGAGACCGGGGAGCTGTTTTTT
many	TRBV27	TRBJ1-1	-	14	CASSFVRGNTEAFF	TGTGCCAGCAGTTTTGTCAGGGGGAACACTGAAGCTTTCTTT
many	TRBV24-1	TRBJ2-1	-	12	CATSDVANEQFF	TGTGCCACCAGTGATGTAGCGAATGAGCAGTTCTTC
-	TRBV24-1	TRBJ2-2	-	16	CATSEPIRGASGELFF	TGTGCCACCAGTGAGCCAATTAGGGGGGCCTCCGGGGAGCTGTTTTTT
-	TRBV20-1	TRBJ1-1	-	13	CSARDVGSIEGFF	TGCAGTGCTAGGGATGTGGGGTCAATTGAAGGTTTCTTT
many	TRBV4-2	TRBJ1-1	-	13	CASSTDSLLEAFF	TGTGCCAGCAGCACGGACAGTTTACTTGAAGCTTTCTTT
many	TRBV6-6	TRBJ2-1	TRBD1	15	CASSYGTGGTNEQFF	TGTGCCAGCAGTTACGGGACAGGGGGTACCAATGAGCAGTTCTTC
once	TRBV5-4	TRBJ2-7	TRBD1	15	CASSLGTGRTYEQYF	TGTGCCAGCAGCCTCGGGACAGGTCGAACCTACGAGCAGTACTTC
-	TRBV28	TRBJ2-1	TRBD2	15	CARSSPRGRADEQFF	TGTGCCAGAAGCTCCCCTAGAGGGAGGGCGGATGAGCAGTTCTTC
many	TRBV10-2	TRBJ2-7	-	14	CASSESVFPYEQYF	TGCGCCAGCAGTGAGTCTGTCTTCCCCTACGAGCAGTACTTC
many	TRBV20-1	TRBJ1-2	-	12	CSARDPLYGYTF	TGCAGTGCTAGAGATCCCTTGTATGGCTACACCTTC